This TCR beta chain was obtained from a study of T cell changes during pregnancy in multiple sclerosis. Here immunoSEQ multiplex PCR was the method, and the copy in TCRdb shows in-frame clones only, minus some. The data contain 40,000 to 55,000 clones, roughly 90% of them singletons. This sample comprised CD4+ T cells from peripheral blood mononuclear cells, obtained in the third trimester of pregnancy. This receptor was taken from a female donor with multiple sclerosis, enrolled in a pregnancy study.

CDR3 DNA sequence: TGTGCCAGTAGTACAGGGACTAGCGGGAGGGCCCAAGAGACCCAGTACTTC. Translated, it gives CASSTGTSGRAQETQYF. The chain uses TRBV19 and TRBJ2-5, with 16 bases that match TRBD2. J gave up 1 base and V 4 bases, and 3 bases lay outside the gene matches. The CDR3 extends over 17 amino acids. Germline lookup yields CDR1 LNHDA and CDR2 SQIVND (reference sequence).